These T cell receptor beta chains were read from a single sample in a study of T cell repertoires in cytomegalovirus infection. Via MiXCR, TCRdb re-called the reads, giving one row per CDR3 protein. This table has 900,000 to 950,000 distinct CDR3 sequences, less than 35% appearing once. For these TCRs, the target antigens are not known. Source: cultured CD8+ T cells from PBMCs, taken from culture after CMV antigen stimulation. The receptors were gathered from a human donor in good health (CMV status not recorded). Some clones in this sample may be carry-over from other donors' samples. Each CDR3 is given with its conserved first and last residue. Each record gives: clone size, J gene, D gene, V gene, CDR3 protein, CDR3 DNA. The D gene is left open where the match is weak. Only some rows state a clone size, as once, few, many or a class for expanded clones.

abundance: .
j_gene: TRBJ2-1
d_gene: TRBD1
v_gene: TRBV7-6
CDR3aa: CASSLVGTDVEQFF
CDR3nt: TGTGCCAGCAGCTTAGTTGGGACAGATGTTGAGCAGTTCTTC

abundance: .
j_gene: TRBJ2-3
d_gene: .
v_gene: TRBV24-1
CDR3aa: CATSEYNTDTQYF
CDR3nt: TGTGCCACCAGTGAATACAACACAGATACGCAGTATTTT

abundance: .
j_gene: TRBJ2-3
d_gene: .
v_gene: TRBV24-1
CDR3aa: CATSDIGGISTDTQYF
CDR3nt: TGTGCCACCAGTGATATCGGCGGAATCAGCACAGATACGCAGTATTTT

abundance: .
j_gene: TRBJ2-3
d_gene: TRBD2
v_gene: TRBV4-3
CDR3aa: CASSQAGGYTDMQYF
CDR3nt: TGCGCCAGCAGCCAAGCGGGGGGTTACACAGATATGCAGTATTTT

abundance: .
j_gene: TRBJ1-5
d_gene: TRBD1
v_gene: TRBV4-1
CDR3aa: CASSRITGDGQPQHF
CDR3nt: TGCGCCAGCAGCCGGATTACAGGGGACGGGCAGCCCCAGCATTTT

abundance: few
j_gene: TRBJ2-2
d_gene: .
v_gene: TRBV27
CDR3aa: CASSLSTGRTGELFF
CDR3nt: TGTGCCAGCAGTTTATCTACAGGGAGGACCGGGGAGCTGTTTTTT

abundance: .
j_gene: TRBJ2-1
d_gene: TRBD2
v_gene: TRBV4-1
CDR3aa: CASSQGLAGGPGNEQFF
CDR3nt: TGCGCCAGCAGCCAGGGACTAGCGGGGGGGCCGGGCAATGAGCAGTTCTTC

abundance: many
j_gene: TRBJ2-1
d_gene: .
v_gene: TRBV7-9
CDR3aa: CASSLEEDNEQFF
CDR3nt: TGTGCCAGCAGCTTAGAGGAGGACAATGAGCAGTTCTTC

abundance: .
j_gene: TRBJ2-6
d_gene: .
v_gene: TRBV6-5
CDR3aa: CASSYVAASGANVLTF
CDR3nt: TGTGCCAGCAGTTACGTAGCGGCTAGTGGGGCCAACGTCCTGACTTTC

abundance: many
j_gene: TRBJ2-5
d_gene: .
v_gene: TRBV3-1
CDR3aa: CASSQSGGDQETQYF
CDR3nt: TGTGCCAGCAGCCAATCAGGCGGGGACCAAGAGACCCAGTACTTC

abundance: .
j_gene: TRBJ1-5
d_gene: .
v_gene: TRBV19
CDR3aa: CASGGQTHSNQPQHF
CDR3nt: TGTGCCAGTGGGGGACAAACCCATAGCAATCAGCCCCAGCATTTT

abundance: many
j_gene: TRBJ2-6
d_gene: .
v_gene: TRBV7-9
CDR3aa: CASSFPRSGGAGANVLTF
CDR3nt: TGTGCCAGCAGCTTCCCCAGGTCCGGGGGAGCTGGGGCCAACGTCCTGACTTTC

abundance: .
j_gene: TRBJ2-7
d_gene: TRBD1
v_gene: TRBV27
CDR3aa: CASAGTGWRYEQYF
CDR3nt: TGTGCCAGCGCAGGGACAGGGTGGCGGTACGAGCAGTACTTC

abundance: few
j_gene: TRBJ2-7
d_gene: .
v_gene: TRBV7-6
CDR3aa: CASSSGRDSSYEQYF
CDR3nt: TGTGCCAGCAGCTCCGGCCGGGACTCCTCCTACGAGCAGTACTTC

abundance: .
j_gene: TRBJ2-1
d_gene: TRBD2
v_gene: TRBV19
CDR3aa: CASEPGALAGDPYNEQFF
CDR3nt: TGTGCCAGCGAGCCAGGGGCTTTAGCGGGGGACCCCTACAATGAGCAGTTCTTC

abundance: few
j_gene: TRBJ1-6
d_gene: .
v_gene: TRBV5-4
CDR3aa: CASSSFEGWDPISYNSPLHF
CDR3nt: TGTGCCAGCAGCTCATTTGAGGGTTGGGACCCGATCTCCTATAATTCACCCCTCCACTTT

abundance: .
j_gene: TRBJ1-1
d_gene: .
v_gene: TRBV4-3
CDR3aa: CASSLGGRGMRNTEAFF
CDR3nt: TGCGCCAGCAGCCTAGGCGGAAGAGGGATGAGGAACACTGAAGCTTTCTTT

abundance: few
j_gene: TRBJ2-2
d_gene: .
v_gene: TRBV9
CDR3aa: CASSFAGAGTGELFF
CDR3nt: TGTGCCAGCAGCTTTGCAGGGGCCGGCACCGGGGAGCTGTTTTTT

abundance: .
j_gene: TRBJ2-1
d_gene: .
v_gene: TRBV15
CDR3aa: CATSRPIRDGPSYNEQFF
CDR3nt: TGTGCCACCAGCAGACCTATCCGGGACGGCCCTTCCTACAATGAGCAGTTCTTC

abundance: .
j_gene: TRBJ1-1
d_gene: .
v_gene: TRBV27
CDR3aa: CASSLKVGRFEAFF
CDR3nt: TGTGCCAGCAGTTTAAAGGTAGGACGGTTTGAAGCTTTCTTT

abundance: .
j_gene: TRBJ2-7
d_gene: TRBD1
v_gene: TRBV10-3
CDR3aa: CAISESGTDSRTSYEQYF
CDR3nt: TGTGCCATCAGTGAGTCCGGGACAGATTCCCGTACCTCCTACGAGCAGTACTTC

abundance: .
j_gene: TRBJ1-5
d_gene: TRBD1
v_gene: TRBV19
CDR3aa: CASRDRGGQPQHF
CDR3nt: TGTGCCAGTAGGGACAGGGGAGGTCAGCCCCAGCATTTT

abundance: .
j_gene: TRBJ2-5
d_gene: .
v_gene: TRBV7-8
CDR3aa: CASSDEDSNQETQYF
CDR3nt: TGTGCCAGCAGCGACGAGGACAGCAATCAAGAGACCCAGTACTTC

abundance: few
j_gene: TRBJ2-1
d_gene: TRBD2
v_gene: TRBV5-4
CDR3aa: CASSYPSGGDNEQFF
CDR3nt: TGTGCCAGCAGCTACCCGAGCGGGGGGGACAATGAGCAGTTCTTC

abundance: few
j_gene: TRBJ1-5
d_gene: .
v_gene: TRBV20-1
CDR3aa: CSARDRDSNQPQHF
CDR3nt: TGCAGTGCTAGAGACAGGGATAGCAATCAGCCCCAGCATTTT

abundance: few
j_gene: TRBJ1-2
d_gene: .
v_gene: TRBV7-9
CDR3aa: CASSFVRRSGVYGYTF
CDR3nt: TGTGCCAGCAGCTTTGTGCGCAGGAGCGGGGTCTATGGCTACACCTTC

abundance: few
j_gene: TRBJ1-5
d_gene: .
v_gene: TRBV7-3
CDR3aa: CASSLIRVYSNQPQHF
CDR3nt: TGTGCCAGCAGCTTAATCCGGGTTTATAGCAATCAGCCCCAGCATTTT

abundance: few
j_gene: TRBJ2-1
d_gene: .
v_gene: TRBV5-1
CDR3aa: CASSAGGFNEQFF
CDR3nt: TGCGCCAGCAGCGCCGGTGGATTCAATGAGCAGTTCTTC

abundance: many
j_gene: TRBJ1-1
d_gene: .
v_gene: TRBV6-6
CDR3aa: CASSYAGMNTEAFF
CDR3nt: TGTGCCAGCAGTTACGCAGGGATGAACACTGAAGCTTTCTTT

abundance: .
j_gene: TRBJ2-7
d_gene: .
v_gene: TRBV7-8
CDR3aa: CASSSGSEEQYF
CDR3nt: TGTGCCAGCAGCTCAGGGTCCGAAGAGCAGTACTTC

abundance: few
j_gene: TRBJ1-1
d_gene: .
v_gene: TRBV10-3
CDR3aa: CAISGKVTEAFF
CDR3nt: TGTGCCATCAGTGGTAAGGTCACTGAAGCTTTCTTT

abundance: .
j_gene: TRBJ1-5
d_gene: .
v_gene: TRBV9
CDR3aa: CASSVERGPNQPQHF
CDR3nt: TGTGCCAGCAGCGTAGAACGAGGGCCCAATCAGCCCCAGCATTTT

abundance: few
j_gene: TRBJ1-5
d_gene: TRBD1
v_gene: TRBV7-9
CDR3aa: CASSLGEQGDRRPQHF
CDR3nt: TGTGCCAGCAGCTTAGGGGAACAGGGGGACCGGAGGCCCCAGCATTTT

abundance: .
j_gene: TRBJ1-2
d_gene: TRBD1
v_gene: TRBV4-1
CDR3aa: CASSQARTGFSSGYTF
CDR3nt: TGCGCCAGCAGCCAAGCCCGGACAGGGTTTTCTTCTGGCTACACCTTC

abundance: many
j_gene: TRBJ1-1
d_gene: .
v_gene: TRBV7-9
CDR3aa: CASSSIISEVSEAFF
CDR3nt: TGTGCCAGCAGCTCAATTATATCAGAGGTCTCTGAAGCTTTCTTT

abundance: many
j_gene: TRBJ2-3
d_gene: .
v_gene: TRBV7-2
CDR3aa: CASSLRGRGAVDTQYF
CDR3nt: TGTGCCAGCAGCCTCCGAGGTCGGGGGGCAGTAGATACGCAGTATTTT

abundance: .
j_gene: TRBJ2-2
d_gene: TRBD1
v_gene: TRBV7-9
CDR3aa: CASSVSQGRRTGELFF
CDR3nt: TGTGCCAGCAGCGTATCACAGGGGCGGCGGACCGGGGAGCTGTTTTTT

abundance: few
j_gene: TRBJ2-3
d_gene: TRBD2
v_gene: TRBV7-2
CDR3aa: CASSFILAGGSDTQYF
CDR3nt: TGTGCCAGCAGCTTTATACTAGCGGGGGGGTCAGATACGCAGTATTTT

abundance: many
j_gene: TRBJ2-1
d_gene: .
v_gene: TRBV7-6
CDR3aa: CASNPVAGNEQFF
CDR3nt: TGTGCCAGCAACCCAGTGGCGGGCAATGAGCAGTTCTTC

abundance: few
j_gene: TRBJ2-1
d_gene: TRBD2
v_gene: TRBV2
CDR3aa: CASSELAGGLNEQFF
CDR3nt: TGTGCCAGCAGCGAACTAGCGGGGGGGCTCAATGAGCAGTTCTTC

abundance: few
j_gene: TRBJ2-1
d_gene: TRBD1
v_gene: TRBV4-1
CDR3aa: CASSQVIQGIYNEQFF
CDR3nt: TGCGCCAGCAGCCAAGTCATACAGGGGATTTACAATGAGCAGTTCTTC

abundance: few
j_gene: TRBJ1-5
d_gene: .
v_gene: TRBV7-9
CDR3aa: CASSTDTYQPQHF
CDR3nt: TGTGCCAGCAGCACGGACACTTATCAGCCCCAGCATTTT

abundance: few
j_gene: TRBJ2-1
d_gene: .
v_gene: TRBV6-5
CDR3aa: CASSYTTLQGNLYNEQFF
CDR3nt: TGTGCCAGCAGTTACACAACCCTACAGGGAAATCTTTACAATGAGCAGTTCTTC

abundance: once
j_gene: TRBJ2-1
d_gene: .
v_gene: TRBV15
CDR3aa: CATSRVSSSYNEQFF
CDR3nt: TGTGCCACCAGCAGAGTGTCTAGCTCCTACAATGAGCAGTTCTTC

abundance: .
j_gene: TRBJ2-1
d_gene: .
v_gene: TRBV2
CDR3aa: CASSQGRTDYNEQFF
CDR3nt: TGTGCCAGCAGCCAGGGACGGACAGATTACAATGAGCAGTTCTTC

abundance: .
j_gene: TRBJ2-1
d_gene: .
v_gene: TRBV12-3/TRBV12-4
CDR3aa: CASSLTVTSYNEQFF
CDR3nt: TGTGCCAGCAGTTTAACAGTAACGTCCTACAATGAGCAGTTCTTC

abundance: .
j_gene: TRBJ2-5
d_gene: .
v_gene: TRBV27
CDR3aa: CASSLSMGRETQYF
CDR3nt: TGTGCCAGCAGTTTATCGATGGGTCGAGAGACCCAGTACTTC

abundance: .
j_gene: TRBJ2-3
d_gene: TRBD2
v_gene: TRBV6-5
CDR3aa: CASSYRLAGSDTQYF
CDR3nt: TGTGCCAGCAGTTACCGACTAGCGGGTTCAGATACGCAGTATTTT

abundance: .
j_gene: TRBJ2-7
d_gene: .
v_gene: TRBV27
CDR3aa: CASSGGREQYF
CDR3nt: TGTGCCTCCTCCGGGGGACGCGAGCAGTACTTC

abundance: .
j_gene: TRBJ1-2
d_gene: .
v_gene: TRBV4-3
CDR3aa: CASSQAGDYGYTF
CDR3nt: TGCGCCAGCAGCCAAGCCGGGGACTATGGCTACACCTTC